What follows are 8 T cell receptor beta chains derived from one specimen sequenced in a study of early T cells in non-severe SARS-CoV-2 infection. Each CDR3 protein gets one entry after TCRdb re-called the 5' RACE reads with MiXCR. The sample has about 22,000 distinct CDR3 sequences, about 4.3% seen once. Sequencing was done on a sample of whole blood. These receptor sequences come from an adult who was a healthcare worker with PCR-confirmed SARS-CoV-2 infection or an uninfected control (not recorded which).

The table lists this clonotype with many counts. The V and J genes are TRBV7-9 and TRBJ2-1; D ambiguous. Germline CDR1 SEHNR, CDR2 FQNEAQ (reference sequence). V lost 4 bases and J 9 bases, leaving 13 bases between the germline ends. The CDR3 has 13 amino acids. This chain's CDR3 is CASSSEQFSEQFF. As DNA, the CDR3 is TGTGCCAGCAGCTCCGAACAGTTCAGTGAGCAGTTCTTC.

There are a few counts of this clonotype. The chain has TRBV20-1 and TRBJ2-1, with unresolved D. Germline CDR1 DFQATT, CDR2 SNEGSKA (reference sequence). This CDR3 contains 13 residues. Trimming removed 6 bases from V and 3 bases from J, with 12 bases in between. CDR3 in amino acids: CSARHQRYNEQFF. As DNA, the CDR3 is TGCAGTGCCCGCCACCAACGCTACAATGAGCAGTTCTTC.

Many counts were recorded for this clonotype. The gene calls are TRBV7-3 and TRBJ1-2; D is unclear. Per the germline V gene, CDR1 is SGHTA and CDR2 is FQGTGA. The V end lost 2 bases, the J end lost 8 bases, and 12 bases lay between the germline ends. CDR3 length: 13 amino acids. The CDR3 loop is CASSLYPATGYTF. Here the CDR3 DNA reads TGTGCCAGCAGCTTATACCCTGCTACGGGCTACACCTTC.

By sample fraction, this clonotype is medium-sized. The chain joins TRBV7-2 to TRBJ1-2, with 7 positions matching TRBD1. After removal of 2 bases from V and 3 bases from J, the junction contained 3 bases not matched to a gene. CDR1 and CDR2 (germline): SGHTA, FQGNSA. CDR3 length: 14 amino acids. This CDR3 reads CASSLYTGDYGYTF. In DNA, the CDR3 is TGTGCCAGCAGCTTATATACAGGGGACTATGGCTACACCTTC.

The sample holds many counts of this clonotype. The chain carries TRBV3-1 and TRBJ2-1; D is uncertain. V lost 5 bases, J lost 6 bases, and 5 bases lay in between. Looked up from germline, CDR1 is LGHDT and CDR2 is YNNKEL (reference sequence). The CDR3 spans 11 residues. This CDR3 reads CASSEVNEQFF. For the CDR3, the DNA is TGTGCCAGCAGCGAGGTCAATGAGCAGTTCTTC.

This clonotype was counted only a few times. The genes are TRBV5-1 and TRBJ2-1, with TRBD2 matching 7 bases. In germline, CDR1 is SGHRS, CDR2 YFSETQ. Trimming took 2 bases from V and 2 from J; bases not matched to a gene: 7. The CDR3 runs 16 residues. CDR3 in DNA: TGCGCCAGCAGCTTAACCGCGGGGGTTACCTACAATGAGCAGTTCTTC. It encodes CASSLTAGVTYNEQFF.

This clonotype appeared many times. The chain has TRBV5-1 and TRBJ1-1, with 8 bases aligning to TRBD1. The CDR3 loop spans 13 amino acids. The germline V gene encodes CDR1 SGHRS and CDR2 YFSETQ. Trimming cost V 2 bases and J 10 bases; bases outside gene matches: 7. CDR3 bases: TGCGCCAGCAGCTTTCAGGGGGCGATGGGAGCTTTCTTT. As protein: CASSFQGAMGAFF.

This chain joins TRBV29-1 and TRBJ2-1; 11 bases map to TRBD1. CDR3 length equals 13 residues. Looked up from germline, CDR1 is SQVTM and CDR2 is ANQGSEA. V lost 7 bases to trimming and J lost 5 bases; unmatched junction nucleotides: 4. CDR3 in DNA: TGCAGCGGCGGGACAGGGGGTAACAATGAGCAGTTCTTC. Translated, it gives CSGGTGGNNEQFF.